This T cell receptor (beta chain) was sequenced in a study of response to subunit inactivated influenza vaccine. The germline V and J ends were trimmed by 3 bases and 2 bases, with 14 bases remaining between them. Germline lookup yields CDR1 MDHEN and CDR2 SYDVKM. The CDR3 totals 15 residues. Overall study findings and caveats: Each seasonal influenza vaccination, the authors suggested, recruits few new T cells.

This clonotype was picked up a small number of times. The target antigen is unknown. One entry per CDR3 protein, called by TCRdb with MiXCR from the RT-PCR reads. Of just under 250,000 distinct CDR3 sequences in the sample, 12% were seen once. This specimen was non-naive T cells sorted from PBMCs, taken around 14 days before vaccination. The TCR originated in a man aged 50 or older who received an inactivated influenza vaccine. The genes are TRBV28 and TRBJ2-7; D not certain. In nucleotides, the CDR3 is TGTGCCAGCAGTTTTGGGGTAACCGGAACCTACGAGCAGTACTTC. Amino acid sequence: CASSFGVTGTYEQYF.